This TCR beta chain was identified in a study of CD8+CD57+ T cells in acquired aplastic anemia. This CDR3 is 11 amino acids long. V was clipped by 6 bases and J by 5 bases, with 7 bases between them. Germline V gene data show CDR1 as SNHLY and CDR2 as FYNNEI. Sequenced patients had shown CD8+CD57+ cell expansion by flow cytometry. The study sampled blood from patients who had received no therapy. This clonotype was seen only a few times. TCR beta VDJ combinations and CDR3 sequences were profiled from genomic DNA. A single record per CDR3 protein comes from TCRdb applying MiXCR to the reads. This table holds around 150,000 distinct CDR3 sequences, over 55% found once.

Input material: sorted CD4+, CD8+, or CD8+CD57+ T cells (not recorded which) from PBMCs. The V and J genes are TRBV2 and TRBJ2-5; no firm D call. The clonotype comes from a human donor with aplastic anemia. CDR3 DNA sequence: TGTGCCAGCAGCCCTCGGGAGACCCAGTACTTC. Translated, it gives CASSPRETQYF.